One and the same sample provided the 16 T cell receptor beta chains below, sequenced in a study of human T cells and chemical hapten exposure. One entry per CDR3 protein results from TCRdb running MiXCR on the RACE reads. This sample has 250,000 or so distinct CDR3 sequences, with about 9.4% found just once. Time point given: pre-sensitization, week 0. Treatment indicated: therapeutic diphenylcyclopropenone sensitization with weekly scalp DPC. Source: whole blood, taken in connection with sensitization to the hapten diphenylcyclopropenone (DPC). The source is a woman aged 40 to 50 with alopecia areata. Some clones in this sample may be carry-over from other donors' samples.

Ten or more counts support this clonotype. The gene calls are TRBV12-3 or TRBV12-4 and TRBJ1-2; no firm D call. This CDR3 region has 14 residues. Trimming stripped 1 base from V and 8 bases from J, with 14 bases between. The chain's CDR3 is CASSLVMGPGGYTF. The CDR3 DNA reads as TGTGCCAGCAGTTTAGTCATGGGTCCGGGCGGCTACACCTTC.

This clonotype was counted only a few times. The chain uses TRBV10-3 and TRBJ2-1; D remains ambiguous. V was cut by 7 bases and J by 3 bases, with 13 bases left in between. The length of the CDR3 is 14 residues. Germline CDR1 reads ENHRY; CDR2 reads SYGVKD. CDR3 amino acids: CAIKKMTNYNEQFF. The CDR3 coding sequence is TGTGCCATCAAGAAGATGACAAACTACAATGAGCAGTTCTTC.

V gene TRBV20-1 combines with J gene TRBJ2-7; 10 nucleotides line up with TRBD1. The CDR3 length is 14 residues. Trimming took 3 bases from V and 1 from J; bases not matched to a gene: 3. The germline CDR1 and CDR2 sequences are DFQATT and SNEGSKA (reference sequence). CDR3 region: CSASGQGVSYEQYF. The CDR3 bases are TGCAGTGCTAGTGGACAGGGGGTTTCCTACGAGCAGTACTTC.

This clonotype was seen more than once but under ten times. The chain combines TRBV3-1 with TRBJ2-1; 12 bases agree with TRBD2. CDR1 and CDR2 (germline): LGHDT, YNNKEL (reference sequence). V lost 4 bases, J lost 9 bases, and 13 bases stayed unmatched. This CDR3 is built from 17 residues. The CDR3 region is CASSLGLAGLRFGEQFF. CDR3 coding DNA: TGTGCCAGCAGCCTAGGACTAGCGGGACTCCGTTTTGGTGAGCAGTTCTTC.

The J gene is TRBJ1-3, the V gene TRBV5-1; D is ambiguous. Per germline, CDR1 SGHRS and CDR2 YFSETQ. Trimming left V 0 bases short and J 1 base short, with 2 bases between. The CDR3 sequence is 13 residues long. CDR3 coding DNA: TGCGCCAGCAGCTTGGAATCTGGAAACACCATATATTTT. Protein: CASSLESGNTIYF.

The chain is built from TRBV20-1 and TRBJ2-3, with 10 nucleotides matching TRBD1. V trimming: 5 bases; J trimming: 0 bases; junction bases outside the gene matches: 2. This CDR3 is 14 amino acids long. Per the germline V gene, CDR1 is DFQATT and CDR2 is SNEGSKA (reference sequence). DNA for the CDR3: TGCAGTGCTCCGACAGGGGGCAGCACAGATACGCAGTATTTT. This sequence encodes CSAPTGGSTDTQYF.

The V gene is TRBV29-1, the J gene TRBJ1-2; D unresolved. The CDR3 contains 12 residues. Germline values: CDR1 SQVTM, CDR2 ANQGSEA. The V and J ends lost 6 bases and 1 base respectively, with 9 bases between them. The CDR3 nucleotides are TGCAGCGTCCTCACTTATAACTATGGCTACACCTTC. Amino acids: CSVLTYNYGYTF.

The chain's CDR3 is CASSNERAYNEQFF. The DNA for the CDR3 is TGTGCCAGCAGTAACGAGCGGGCCTACAATGAGCAGTTCTTC. This chain connects TRBV12-3 or TRBV12-4 to TRBJ2-1; D perhaps matches TRBD2 (6 bases). The CDR3 sequence is 14 residues long. V lost 5 bases to trimming and J lost 2 bases, with 10 bases between them.

Remarks on this clonotype: This may arise from a read error, as a much more abundant clone is one base away. The genes are TRBV7-2 and TRBJ2-5; tentatively, D is TRBD1 (5 bases). The CDR3 sequence is 16 residues long. Germline V gene data show CDR1 as SGHTA and CDR2 as FQGNSA. The CDR3 loop reads CVSSLATGAGQETQYF. CDR3 bases: TGTGTCAGCAGCTTAGCAACAGGAGCTGGCCAAGAGACCCAGTACTTC. The whole variable domain, filled in from reference TRBV7-2 and TRBJ2-5, reads GAGVSQSPSNKVTEKGKDVELRCDPISGHTALYWYRQSLGQGLEFLIYFQGNSAPDKSGLPSDRFSAERTGGSVSTLTIQRTQQEDSAVYLCVSSLATGAGQETQYFGPGTRLLVL.

This clonotype was picked up a small number of times. CDR3 amino acids: CASSQDSDQPQHF. The CDR3, as DNA: TGCGCCAGCAGCCAAGATTCGGACCAGCCCCAGCATTTT. V gene TRBV4-3 combines with J gene TRBJ1-5; D unresolved. The CDR3 runs to 13 residues. In germline, CDR1 is LGHNA, CDR2 YSLEER. V was trimmed by 0 bases and J by 7 bases, leaving 7 bases between them.

This clonotype came up a few times. J is TRBJ2-3 and V is TRBV7-2; a weak D match, TRBD2 (5 bases). The CDR3 is 16 residues long. Germline loops: CDR1 SGHTA, CDR2 FQGNSA. V lost 5 bases and J lost 0, with 15 bases in between. The CDR3 region is CASSPGVLGSTDTQYF. The CDR3 nucleotides are TGTGCCAGCAGCCCCGGGGTCCTGGGGAGCACAGATACGCAGTATTTT.

This clonotype was counted ten times or more. The V and J genes are TRBV7-9 and TRBJ2-3; TRBD2 agrees at 8 bases. Trimming removed 4 bases from V and 5 bases from J; junction bases left unmatched: 2. The CDR3 loop spans 13 amino acids. The germline V gene has CDR1 SEHNR and CDR2 FQNEAQ (reference sequence). The CDR3 nucleotides read TGTGCCAGCAGCTGGCTAGCGGGAGATACGCAGTATTTT. Translating gives CASSWLAGDTQYF.

The CDR3 region is CASSVGNTEAFF. In DNA form, the CDR3 reads TGTGCCAGCAGTGTGGGCAACACTGAAGCTTTCTTT. The chain employs TRBV6-1 and TRBJ1-1; D unresolved. This CDR3 has 12 residues. Trimming cost V 4 bases and J 2 bases, with 5 bases left between them. Per germline, CDR1 MNHNS and CDR2 SASEGT.

The J gene is TRBJ2-7, the V gene TRBV27; 10 bases line up with TRBD2. The CDR3 has 14 residues. CDR1 is MNHEY and CDR2 is SMNVEV in the germline V gene (reference sequence). After removal of 0 bases from V and 7 bases from J, the junction contained 3 bases not matched to a gene. The DNA for the CDR3 is TGTGCCAGCAGTTTATCGATTAGCGGGGGGGAGCAGTACTTC. It translates to CASSLSISGGEQYF.

This clonotype was seen repeatedly, ten times or more. J is TRBJ2-1 and V is TRBV28, with D hard to call. Germline lookup yields CDR1 MDHEN and CDR2 SYDVKM. Trimming shortened V by 3 bases and J by 2 bases, and 17 bases separated the two germline ends. This CDR3 is built from 17 residues. DNA of the CDR3: TGTGCCAGCAGTTTCGGCCCGACTTCATCAGCCTACAATGAGCAGTTCTTC. This gives the protein CASSFGPTSSAYNEQFF.

This clonotype was seen more than once but under ten times. The J gene is TRBJ2-7, the V gene TRBV7-2; D not resolved. V was clipped by 5 bases and J by 2 bases, with 13 bases between them. The CDR3 is 14 residues long. Germline V CDR1 and CDR2: SGHTA, FQGNSA. CDR3 region: CASSPSLGTYEQYF. CDR3 bases: TGTGCCAGCAGCCCCTCCCTTGGTACCTACGAGCAGTACTTC.